Listed below are T cell receptor beta chains from one sample, sequenced in a study of identical twins. MiXCR was run by TCRdb on the 5' RACE reads, yielding one entry per CDR3 protein. The profile shows about 690,000 distinct CDR3 sequences, 21% of them singletons. The sample was also linked to a second study, of T cells expressing NK-cell markers.

What was sequenced was PBMCs. These receptors originate from a woman aged 18-29 years in good health. The CDR3 runs from the conserved cysteine through the conserved F or W. A D gene is named only where the DNA matches it firmly. Not every row has a clone size; where given, it reads once, few, many or a size class.

TRBV4-3	TRBJ1-2	.	few	TGCGCCAGCAGCCGTCTGGGGACCGCTTATGGCTACACCTTC	CASSRLGTAYGYTF
TRBV7-9	TRBJ2-7	TRBD2	few	TGTGCCAGCAGCTCGTCGGGACTAGCGGGAGACGAGCAGTACTTC	CASSSSGLAGDEQYF
TRBV29-1	TRBJ1-4	.	many	TGCAGCGTTAGACGGCCAACTAATGAAAAACTGTTTTTT	CSVRRPTNEKLFF
TRBV29-1	TRBJ2-3	TRBD2	.	TGCAGCGTCCCGACTAGCGGGAGGGCAGATACGCAGTATTTT	CSVPTSGRADTQYF
TRBV18	TRBJ2-5	.	few	TGTGCCAGCACAGGACGGAAAGAGACCCAGTACTTC	CASTGRKETQYF
TRBV5-1	TRBJ2-1	.	.	TGCGCCAGCAGCTTTTCTGTTGCTGAGCAGTTCTTC	CASSFSVAEQFF
TRBV12-3/TRBV12-4	TRBJ2-5	TRBD2	many	TGTGCCAGCAGGCTAGCGGGGGGCGAAGAGACCCAGTACTTC	CASRLAGGEETQYF
TRBV15	TRBJ2-5	TRBD2	.	TGTGCCACCAGCAGAGAGTCCGTGGCGGGAGGTTCAGGAGAGACCCAGTACTTC	CATSRESVAGGSGETQYF
TRBV29-1	TRBJ1-6	.	few	TGCAACCTGACAGTTCCTACGGTCTCCTATAATTCACCCCTCCACTTT	CNLTVPTVSYNSPLHF
TRBV29-1	TRBJ1-5	TRBD1	few	TGCAGCGTGCCCGGGACAGGGTTTAGCAATCAGCCCCAGCATTTT	CSVPGTGFSNQPQHF
TRBV20-1	TRBJ1-2	.	.	TGCAGTGCTGGATCTCGTGGCTATGGCTACACCTTC	CSAGSRGYGYTF
TRBV20-1	TRBJ2-7	.	few	TGCAGTGCAAGGATTTCGGGGTTGCTTGTCGAGCAGTACTTC	CSARISGLLVEQYF
TRBV27	TRBJ2-7	.	.	TGTGCCAGCAGTCCATTCCGGGTCGAGTCCGAGCAGTACTTC	CASSPFRVESEQYF
TRBV12-3/TRBV12-4	TRBJ2-1	.	.	TGTGCCAGCAGTTTACCGGGGGCGCAAAACTACAATGAGCAGTTCTTC	CASSLPGAQNYNEQFF
TRBV12-3/TRBV12-4	TRBJ2-5	.	few	TGTGCCAGCAAACGGGGCTTCGGGGGAGAGACCCAGTACTTC	CASKRGFGGETQYF
TRBV20-1	TRBJ2-3	TRBD2	few	TGCAGTGCTAGATTTTTAGCGGGCGGGGTTGCCACAGATACGCAGTATTTT	CSARFLAGGVATDTQYF
TRBV12-3/TRBV12-4	TRBJ1-6	.	.	TGTGCCAGCAGAGAGCGTTCAGGCGGTTCACCCCTCCACTTT	CASRERSGGSPLHF
TRBV7-9	TRBJ1-3	.	.	TGTGCCAGCAGCGAGAACAGCAATCTTGGAAACACCATATATTTT	CASSENSNLGNTIYF
TRBV28	TRBJ1-5	TRBD1	many	TGTGCCAGGAGTAACAGGGGTGGAACCAATCAGCCCCAGCATTTT	CARSNRGGTNQPQHF
TRBV20-1	TRBJ1-5	TRBD1	.	TGCAGTGCTAGAAGCACAGGGGGTCAGCCCCAGCATTTT	CSARSTGGQPQHF
TRBV10-3	TRBJ2-7	.	few	TGTGCCATCGGGGAGCTCTCCTACGAGCAGTACTTC	CAIGELSYEQYF
TRBV3-1	TRBJ1-2	.	few	TGTGCCAGCAGCCAAGATCGGGGCCCCTCGTATGGCTACACCTTC	CASSQDRGPSYGYTF
TRBV20-1	TRBJ1-1	.	few	TGCAGTGCTGAGGGAGGGAACACTGAAGCTTTCTTT	CSAEGGNTEAFF
TRBV5-4	TRBJ2-3	.	many	TGTGCCAGCAGCCCCGCCACGAGCACAGATACGCAGTATTTT	CASSPATSTDTQYF
TRBV25-1	TRBJ2-7	TRBD2	.	TGTGCCAGCAGCCCTCGGGTTAGCGGGGACGAGCAGTACTTC	CASSPRVSGDEQYF
TRBV5-5	TRBJ1-2	TRBD1	few	TGTGCCAGCAGCACCCGGGACAGCTATGGCTACACCTTC	CASSTRDSYGYTF
TRBV7-3	TRBJ2-7	.	.	TGTGCCAGCAGCTTAACCGGGACACAGAGCTGGAGCGAGCAGTACTTC	CASSLTGTQSWSEQYF
TRBV5-1	TRBJ2-3	.	many	TGCGCCAGCAGCAGCGGACCGATCACAGATACGCAGTATTTT	CASSSGPITDTQYF
TRBV6-5	TRBJ1-6	.	many	TGTGCCAGCAGTGACTACAGTTCACCCCTCCACTTT	CASSDYSSPLHF
TRBV6-2/TRBV6-3	TRBJ2-7	.	.	TGTGCCAGCAGCAAGGGACGAACTCGTTACTACGAGCAGTACTTC	CASSKGRTRYYEQYF
TRBV6-5	TRBJ1-1	.	few	TGTGCCAGCAGTTACTTGGGGGCGGGTGACGAAGCTTTCTTT	CASSYLGAGDEAFF
TRBV2	TRBJ2-1	.	.	TGTGCCAGCAGGGGGGAAGGCAATGAGCAGTTCTTC	CASRGEGNEQFF
TRBV5-1	TRBJ2-7	TRBD1	few	TGCGCCAGCAGCTTTTCCCCGGACAGGGCCTACGAGCAGTACTTC	CASSFSPDRAYEQYF
TRBV12-3/TRBV12-4	TRBJ1-6	.	.	TGTGCCAGCAGTTTACGGGCGGGTGTGGCACCCCTCCACTTT	CASSLRAGVAPLHF
TRBV7-9	TRBJ2-1	.	.	TGTGCCAGCAGCTCGGAGCGAGAGGGGTTGAATGAGCAGTTCTTC	CASSSEREGLNEQFF
TRBV29-1	TRBJ2-3	TRBD2	few	TGCAGCGTGGGGGGACTAGCGGGGGCAGATACGCAGTATTTT	CSVGGLAGADTQYF
TRBV12-3/TRBV12-4	TRBJ2-1	TRBD1	few	TGTGCCAGCAGCCTGGGACAGGTGGACAATGAGCAGTTCTTC	CASSLGQVDNEQFF
TRBV15	TRBJ1-1	.	few	TGTGCCACCAGCGGCCGGTCCTTCACTGAAGCTTTCTTT	CATSGRSFTEAFF
TRBV15	TRBJ2-3	TRBD1	few	TGTGCCACCAGCGGACAGGAGGGCACAGATACGCAGTATTTT	CATSGQEGTDTQYF